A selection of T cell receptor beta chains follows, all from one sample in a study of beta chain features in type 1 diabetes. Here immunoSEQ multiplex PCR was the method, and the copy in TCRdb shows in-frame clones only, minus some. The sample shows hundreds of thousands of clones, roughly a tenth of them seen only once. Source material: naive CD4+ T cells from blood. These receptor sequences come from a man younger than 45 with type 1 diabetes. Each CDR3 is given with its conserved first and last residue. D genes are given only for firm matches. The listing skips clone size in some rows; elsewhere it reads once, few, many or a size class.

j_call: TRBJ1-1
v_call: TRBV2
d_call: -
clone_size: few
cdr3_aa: CASGAGPLQGSEAFF
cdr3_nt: TGTGCCAGCGGAGCCGGACCCTTACAGGGCTCTGAAGCTTTCTTT

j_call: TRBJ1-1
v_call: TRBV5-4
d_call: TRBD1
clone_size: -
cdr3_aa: CASSQGIPGGTEAFF
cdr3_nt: TGTGCCAGCAGCCAGGGAATTCCAGGGGGCACTGAAGCTTTCTTT

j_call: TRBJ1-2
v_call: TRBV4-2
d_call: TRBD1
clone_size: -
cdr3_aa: CASSQGMGQGTGYTF
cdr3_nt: TGTGCCAGCAGCCAAGGTATGGGACAGGGTACTGGCTACACCTTC

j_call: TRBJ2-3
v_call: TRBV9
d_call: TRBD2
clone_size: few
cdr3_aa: CASSLRLAGGPDTQYF
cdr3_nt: TGTGCCAGCAGCCTCAGACTAGCGGGGGGCCCAGATACGCAGTATTTT

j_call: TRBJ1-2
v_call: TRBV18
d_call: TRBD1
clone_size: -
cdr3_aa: CASSPVDRGLDGYTF
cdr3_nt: TGTGCCAGCTCACCCGTCGACAGGGGGCTGGATGGCTACACCTTC

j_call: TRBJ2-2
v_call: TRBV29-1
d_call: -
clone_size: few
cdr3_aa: CSGESNTGELFF
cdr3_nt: TGCAGCGGAGAATCGAACACCGGGGAGCTGTTTTTT

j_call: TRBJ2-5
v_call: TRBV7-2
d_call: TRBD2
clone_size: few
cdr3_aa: CASSSPGLARETQYF
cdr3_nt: TGTGCCAGCAGCTCCCCGGGACTAGCAAGAGAGACCCAGTACTTC

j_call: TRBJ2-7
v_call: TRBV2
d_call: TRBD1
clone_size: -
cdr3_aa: CASLRDSYEQYF
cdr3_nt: TGTGCCAGCCTTAGGGACAGCTACGAGCAGTACTTC

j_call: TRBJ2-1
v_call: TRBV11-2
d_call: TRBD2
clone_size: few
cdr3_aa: CASSLIRGGPYNEQFF
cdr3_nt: TGTGCCAGCAGCTTAATCCGGGGGGGCCCCTACAATGAGCAGTTCTTC

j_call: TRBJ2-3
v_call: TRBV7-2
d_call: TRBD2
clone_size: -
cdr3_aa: CASSLSSGGLAGDTQYF
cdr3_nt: TGTGCCAGCAGCTTAAGTAGCGGGGGCCTTGCGGGAGATACGCAGTATTTT

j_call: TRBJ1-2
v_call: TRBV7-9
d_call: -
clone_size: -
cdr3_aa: CASGTGPIGGYTF
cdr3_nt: TGTGCCAGTGGAACAGGCCCCATTGGTGGCTACACCTTC

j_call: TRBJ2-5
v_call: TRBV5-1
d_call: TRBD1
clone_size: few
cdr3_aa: CASSPTGPETQYF
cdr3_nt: TGCGCCAGCAGCCCGACAGGGCCGGAGACCCAGTACTTC

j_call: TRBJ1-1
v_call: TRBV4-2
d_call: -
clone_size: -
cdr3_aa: CASSQDLGSEAFF
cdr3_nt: TGTGCCAGCAGCCAAGATCTTGGCTCTGAAGCTTTCTTT

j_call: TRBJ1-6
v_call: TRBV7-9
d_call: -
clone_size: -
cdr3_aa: CASSLTRLYNSPLHF
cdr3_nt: TGTGCCAGCAGCTTGACCAGGCTCTATAATTCACCCCTCCACTTT

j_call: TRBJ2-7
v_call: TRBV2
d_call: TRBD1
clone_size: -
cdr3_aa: CASRRDRAYEQYF
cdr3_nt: TGTGCCAGCAGGAGGGACAGAGCCTACGAGCAGTACTTC

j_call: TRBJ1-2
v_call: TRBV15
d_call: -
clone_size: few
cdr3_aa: CATSRDQDSSYGYTF
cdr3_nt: TGTGCCACCAGCAGAGATCAGGACAGCTCCTATGGCTACACCTTC

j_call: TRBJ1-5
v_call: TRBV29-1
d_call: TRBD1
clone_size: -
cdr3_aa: CSVGTGTASNQPQHF
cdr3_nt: TGCAGCGTTGGCACCGGGACAGCTAGCAATCAGCCCCAGCATTTT

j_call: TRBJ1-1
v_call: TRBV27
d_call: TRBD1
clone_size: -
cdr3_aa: CASSLFDRDGTEAFF
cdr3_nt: TGTGCCAGCAGTTTATTCGACAGGGATGGCACTGAAGCTTTCTTT

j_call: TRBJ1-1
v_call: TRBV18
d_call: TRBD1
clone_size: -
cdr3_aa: CASSPNRGKDTEAFF
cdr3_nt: TGTGCCAGCTCACCCAACAGGGGGAAGGACACTGAAGCTTTCTTT

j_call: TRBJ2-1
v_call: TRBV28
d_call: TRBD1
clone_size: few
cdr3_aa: CASSSSLGQGSYNEQFF
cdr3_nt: TGTGCCAGCAGTTCCTCTCTGGGACAGGGATCCTACAATGAGCAGTTCTTC

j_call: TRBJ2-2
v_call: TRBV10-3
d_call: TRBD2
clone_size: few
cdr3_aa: CATKQRGPNTGELFF
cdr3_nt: TGTGCCACTAAACAGCGGGGGCCGAACACCGGGGAGCTGTTTTTT

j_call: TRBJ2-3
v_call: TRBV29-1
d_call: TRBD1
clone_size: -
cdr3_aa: CSVDGTGRTDTQYF
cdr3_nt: TGCAGCGTCGATGGGACAGGTCGCACAGATACGCAGTATTTT

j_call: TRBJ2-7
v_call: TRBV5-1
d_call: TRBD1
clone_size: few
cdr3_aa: CASSFSGQGLNEQYF
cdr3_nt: TGCGCCAGCAGCTTTTCGGGACAGGGGCTGAACGAGCAGTACTTC

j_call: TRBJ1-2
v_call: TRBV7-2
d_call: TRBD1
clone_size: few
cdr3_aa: CASSRDRAGYTF
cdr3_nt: TGTGCCAGCAGCAGGGACAGGGCTGGCTACACCTTC

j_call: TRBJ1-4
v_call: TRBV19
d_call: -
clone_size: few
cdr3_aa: CASSGLATNEKLFF
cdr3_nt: TGTGCCAGTAGTGGCCTTGCAACTAATGAAAAACTGTTTTTT

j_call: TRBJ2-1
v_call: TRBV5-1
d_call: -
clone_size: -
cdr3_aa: CASSLTGTNEQFF
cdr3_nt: TGCGCCAGCAGCTTAACAGGGACCAATGAGCAGTTCTTC

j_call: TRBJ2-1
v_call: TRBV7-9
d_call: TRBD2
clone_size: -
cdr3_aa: CASSLGLAGGDEQFF
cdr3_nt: TGTGCCAGCAGCTTAGGACTAGCGGGGGGGGATGAGCAGTTCTTC

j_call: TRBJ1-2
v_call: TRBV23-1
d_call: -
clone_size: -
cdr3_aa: CASSPGQANYGYTF
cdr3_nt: TGCGCCAGCAGTCCGGGACAAGCTAACTATGGCTACACCTTC

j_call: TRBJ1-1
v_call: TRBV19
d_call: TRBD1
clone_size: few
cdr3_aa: CASSAIHATGGTEAFF
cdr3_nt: TGTGCCAGTAGTGCTATTCACGCGACAGGGGGCACTGAAGCTTTCTTT

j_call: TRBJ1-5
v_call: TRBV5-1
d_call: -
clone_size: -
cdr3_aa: CASSLGENQPQHF
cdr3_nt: TGCGCCAGCAGCTTGGGGGAGAATCAGCCCCAGCATTTT

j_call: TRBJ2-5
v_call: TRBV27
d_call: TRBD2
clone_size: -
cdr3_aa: CASSYGLAGLETQYF
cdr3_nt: TGTGCCAGCAGTTACGGACTAGCGGGATTAGAGACCCAGTACTTC

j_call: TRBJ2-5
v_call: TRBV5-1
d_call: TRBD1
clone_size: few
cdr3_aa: CASRKTGDIEETQYF
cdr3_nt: TGCGCCAGCCGTAAAACAGGGGACATCGAAGAGACCCAGTACTTC

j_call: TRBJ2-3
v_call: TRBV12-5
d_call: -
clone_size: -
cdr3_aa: CASGPTEGDTQYF
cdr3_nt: TGTGCTAGTGGTCCCACCGAGGGAGATACGCAGTATTTT

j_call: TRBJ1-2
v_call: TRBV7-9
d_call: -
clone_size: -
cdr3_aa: CASSYPGGGYTF
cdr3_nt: TGTGCCAGCAGCTACCCGGGAGGGGGCTACACCTTC

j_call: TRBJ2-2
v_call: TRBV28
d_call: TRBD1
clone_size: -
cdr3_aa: CASRSGTGQGSAGELFF
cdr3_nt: TGTGCCAGCAGATCAGGGACGGGACAGGGTTCAGCCGGGGAGCTGTTTTTT

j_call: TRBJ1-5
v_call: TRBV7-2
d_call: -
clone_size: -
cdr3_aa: CASRQQGGQPQHF
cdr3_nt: TGTGCCAGCAGACAACAGGGCGGGCAGCCCCAGCATTTT

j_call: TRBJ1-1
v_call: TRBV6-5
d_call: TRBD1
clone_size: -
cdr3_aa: CASSQRQGAWTEAFF
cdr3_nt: TGTGCCAGCAGTCAGCGACAGGGGGCTTGGACTGAAGCTTTCTTT

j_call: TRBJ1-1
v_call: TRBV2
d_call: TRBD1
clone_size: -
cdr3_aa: CASSDRGPNTEAFF
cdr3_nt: TGTGCCAGCTCGGACAGGGGGCCAAACACTGAAGCTTTCTTT

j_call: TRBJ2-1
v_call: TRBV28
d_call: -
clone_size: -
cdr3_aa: CASSRRGLEQFF
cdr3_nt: TGTGCCAGCAGCCGGCGGGGCCTGGAGCAGTTCTTC

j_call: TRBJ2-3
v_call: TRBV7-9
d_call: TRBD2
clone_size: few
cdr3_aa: CASRHTSGGATDTQYF
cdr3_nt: TGTGCCAGCAGACATACTAGCGGGGGGGCGACAGATACGCAGTATTTT

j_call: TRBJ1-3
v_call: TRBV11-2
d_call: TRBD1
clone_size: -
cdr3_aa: CASSTTGVGNTIYF
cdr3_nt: TGTGCCAGCAGCACAACAGGGGTTGGAAACACCATATATTTT

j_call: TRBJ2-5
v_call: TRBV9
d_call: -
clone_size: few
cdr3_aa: CASSVAGRVETQYF
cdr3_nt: TGTGCCAGCAGCGTAGCGGGCAGGGTAGAGACCCAGTACTTC

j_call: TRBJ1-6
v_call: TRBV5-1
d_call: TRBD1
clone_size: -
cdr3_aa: CASSLGTVYNSPLHF
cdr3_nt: TGCGCCAGCAGCCTCGGGACAGTCTATAATTCACCCCTCCACTTT

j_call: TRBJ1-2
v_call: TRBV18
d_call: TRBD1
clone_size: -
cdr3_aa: CASSPGTVNYGYTF
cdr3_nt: TGTGCCAGCTCACCTGGGACAGTCAACTATGGCTACACCTTC

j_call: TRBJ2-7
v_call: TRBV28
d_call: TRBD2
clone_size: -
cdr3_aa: CASSLHRDGRKEQYF
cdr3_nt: TGTGCCAGCAGCCTTCATCGGGACGGGAGGAAAGAGCAGTACTTC

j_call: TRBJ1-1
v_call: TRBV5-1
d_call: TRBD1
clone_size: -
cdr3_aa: CASSSTGLNTEAFF
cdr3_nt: TGCGCCAGCAGCTCGACAGGGCTCAACACTGAAGCTTTCTTT

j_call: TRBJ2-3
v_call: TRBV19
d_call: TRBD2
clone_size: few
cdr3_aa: CASSIRSGGDTQYF
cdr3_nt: TGTGCCAGTAGTATACGTAGCGGGGGAGATACGCAGTATTTT

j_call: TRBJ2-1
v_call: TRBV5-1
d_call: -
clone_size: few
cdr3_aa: CASSVQGSSYNEQFF
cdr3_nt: TGCGCCAGCAGCGTTCAGGGGAGCTCCTACAATGAGCAGTTCTTC

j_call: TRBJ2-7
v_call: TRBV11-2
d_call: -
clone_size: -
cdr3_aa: CASSLSGGGGAGYEQYF
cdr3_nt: TGTGCCAGCAGCCTTTCGGGTGGAGGGGGGGCGGGCTACGAGCAGTACTTC